Below, 7 T cell receptor beta chains from the same sample are listed, as sequenced in a study of blood T cell repertoires in COVID-19. The assay was immunoSEQ multiplex PCR, and TCRdb's table has in-frame clones only and misses some. The sample yields under 550,000 clones, 70% to 90% seen once. What was sequenced was peripheral blood. These receptor sequences come from a man younger than 35 with COVID-19, enrolled during active disease.

This clone was recorded a few times. The gene calls are TRBV6-5 and TRBJ2-5; 9 bases fit TRBD2. The CDR3 has 14 amino acids. Trimming at V came to 4 bases and at J to 5 bases, leaving 5 bases not matched to a gene. In germline, CDR1 is MNHEY, CDR2 SVGAGI. For the CDR3, the DNA is TGTGCCAGCAGTTTAATAGCGGGAGCCGAGACCCAGTACTTC. Translation: CASSLIAGAETQYF.

This chain connects TRBV3-1 (or the pseudogene TRBV3-2) to TRBJ2-5, with TRBD2 matching 12 bases. J lost 4 bases, V lost 3 bases, and 3 bases had no gene match. Germline V lookup: CDR1 LGHDT, CDR2 YNNKEL (reference sequence). The CDR3 spans 15 residues. The DNA of the CDR3 is TGTGCCAGCAGCCACTTACTAGCGGGAGGAGAGACCCAGTACTTC. As protein: CASSHLLAGGETQYF.

This clone was recorded once. The V and J genes are TRBV21-1 and TRBJ2-3; the DNA was not used to check the table's D call, TRBD2. TRBV21-1 is reported as a pseudogene. CDR3 length: 15 residues. CDR3 nucleotides: TGTGCCAGCAGCAAAGTATGGGAGGGGCCAGATACGCAGTATTTT. Translated, it gives CASSKVWEGPDTQYF.

The V call is TRBV30, the J call TRBJ1-2; D not resolved. The CDR3 length is 11 residues. CDR1 GTSNPN and CDR2 SVGIG come from the germline V gene (reference sequence). Trimming stripped 7 bases from V and 2 bases from J, with 8 bases between. The CDR3 region has the DNA TGTGCCTTCAGGTGGAACTATGGCTACACCTTC. Residues: CAFRWNYGYTF.

The rearrangement joins TRBV6-5 to TRBJ2-2; 9 bases align to TRBD1. CDR1 is MNHEY and CDR2 is SVGAGI in the germline V gene. Trimming cost V 4 bases and J 7 bases; bases outside gene matches: 7. This CDR3 region has 15 residues. CDR3 residues: CASSFLDRGIGELFF. The CDR3 DNA reads as TGTGCCAGCAGTTTCCTAGACAGGGGGATCGGGGAGCTGTTTTTT.

The chain carries TRBV3-1 (or the pseudogene TRBV3-2) and TRBJ1-2; no definite D call. The CDR3 consists of 14 residues. Germline CDR1 reads LGHDT; CDR2 reads YNNKEL (reference sequence). V gave up 2 bases and J gave up 0 bases, with 7 bases separating them. The CDR3 bases are TGTGCCAGCAGCCAATCCGGGACTAACTATGGCTACACCTTC. It encodes CASSQSGTNYGYTF.

The chain joins TRBV7-3 to TRBJ2-2, with a tentative D call TRBD2 (5 bases). Germline CDR1 SGHTA, CDR2 FQGTGA. The CDR3 length is 14 residues. The ends were cut back, 0 bases at V and 6 bases at J, with 8 bases in the middle. This CDR3 reads CASSLTLRAGELFF. CDR3 nucleotide sequence: TGTGCCAGCAGCTTAACCCTGAGGGCCGGGGAGCTGTTTTTT.